The present T cell receptor (beta chain) was sequenced within a study of immune heterogeneity within non-small cell lung tumors. The CDR3 sequence is 13 residues long. The germline V gene has CDR1 KGHDR and CDR2 SFDVKD. In regard to this clonotype: A junction end diverges from the germline sequence, so it may reflect a read error.

With 32 V and 13 J primers, multiplex PCR amplified the TCR beta CDR3. TCRdb re-called the multiplex PCR reads through MiXCR, storing one row per CDR3 protein. Altogether around 16,000 distinct CDR3 sequences are present, roughly 29% being singletons, with the ten largest covering 4% to 5%. Bulk tumor genomic DNA, 600 ng per sample, was the template. Primary tumors were biopsied several times each, far apart, intraoperatively. The cohort was untreated, with newly diagnosed non-small cell lung cancer undergoing curative surgery. The sample was lung tumor tissue. This chain joins TRBV24-1 and TRBJ1-2, with a possible D match to TRBD1 (5 bases). This sequence originates from a man in his forties or fifties with non-small cell lung cancer. The CDR3 coding sequence is TGTGTCACCAGTAGTGGAGGGGCTCACGGCTACACCTTC. It encodes CVTSSGGAHGYTF.